Each of the 27 T cell receptor beta chains below was sequenced from the same sample in a study of blood T cell repertoires in COVID-19. Sequencing was performed with immunoSEQ multiplex PCR; in TCRdb, only in-frame clones are kept and a portion is missing. Of roughly 240,000 clones listed, roughly 85% are singletons. Sequencing used PBMCs or T cells enriched from blood (not recorded which). These receptors originate from a woman aged 50 to 65 with acute COVID-19.

Notes on this clone: The same CDR3 also results from other DNA sequences found in this sample. This chain links TRBV7-9 with TRBJ1-6; D might be TRBD1 (5 bases). CDR1 and CDR2 (germline): SEHNR, FQNEAQ (reference sequence). V was cut by 5 bases and J by 7 bases, with 12 bases left in between. The CDR3 extends over 14 amino acids. The CDR3 loop is CASSLEGPNSPLHF. DNA of the CDR3: TGTGCCAGCAGCCTAGAGGGGCCCAATTCACCCCTCCACTTT.

V gene TRBV11-2 combines with J gene TRBJ1-1, with 7 bases fitting TRBD1. J was trimmed by 7 bases and V by 5 bases; bases with no gene match: 1. The CDR3 sequence is 11 residues long. Germline V gene sequence: CDR1 SGHAT, CDR2 FQNNGV. Written as DNA, the CDR3 is TGTGCCAGCAGCGGGGACAGTGAAGCTTTCTTT. Encoded protein: CASSGDSEAFF.

This chain uses TRBV10-2 with TRBJ2-3; TRBD1 matches at 10 bases. Germline V gives CDR1 WSHSY, CDR2 SAAADI. With 10 bases clipped from V and 3 bases from J, the junction kept 7 bases outside the gene matches. CDR3 length: 14 amino acids. CDR3 sequence: CATGQGGVTDTQYF. For the CDR3, the DNA is TGCGCCACAGGACAGGGGGGAGTAACAGATACGCAGTATTTT.

A few counts support this clone. The V and J genes are TRBV6-5 and TRBJ1-2, with a weak D call TRBD1 (5 bases). The germline V gene has CDR1 MNHEY and CDR2 SVGAGI. The CDR3 covers 15 residues. Trimming removed 8 bases from V and 0 bases from J, with 16 bases in between. The CDR3 nucleotides read TGTGCCAGCCGAACCAGCATGACAGCTAACTATGGCTACACCTTC. This codes for CASRTSMTANYGYTF.

V is TRBV19 and J is TRBJ1-2; 7 bases line up with TRBD1. The CDR3 covers 15 residues. The germline gives CDR1 LNHDA, CDR2 SQIVND (reference sequence). V lost 5 bases, J lost 3 bases, and 9 bases stayed unmatched. CDR3 sequence (DNA): TGTGCCAGTAGTTCTGAGGGGGCCGGAGACTATGGCTACACCTTC. It encodes CASSSEGAGDYGYTF.

V usage is TRBV12-3 or TRBV12-4 and J usage is TRBJ1-4; weak D call: TRBD1 (6 bases). The CDR3 spans 13 residues. Trimming shortened V by 1 base and J by 11 bases, and 11 bases separated the two germline ends. The CDR3 DNA sequence: TGTGCCAGCAGTTTAGACCACAGGGAGAAACTGTTTTTT. This codes for CASSLDHREKLFF.

With respect to this clone: Other nucleotide sequences from this sample produce the same CDR3. V and J are TRBV9 and TRBJ1-3; D is ambiguous. The CDR3 runs 14 residues. V dropped 4 bases and J dropped 1 base, with 9 bases sitting between them. Germline CDR1 SGDLS, CDR2 YYNGEE. The CDR3 loop is CASSPGGSGNTIYF. Written as DNA, the CDR3 is TGTGCCAGCAGCCCCGGAGGTTCTGGAAACACCATATATTTT.

The V call is TRBV27, the J call TRBJ1-4; D not certain. CDR1 and CDR2 (germline): MNHEY, SMNVEV (reference sequence). This CDR3 spans 12 amino acids. Trimming removed 6 bases at V and 7 bases at J, with 9 bases between. CDR3 coding DNA: TGTGCCAGCAGGCGGTGGCGTGAAAAACTGTTTTTT. Protein: CASRRWREKLFF. The whole variable domain, remainder taken from reference TRBV27 and TRBJ1-4, is EAQVTQNPRYLITVTGKKLTVTCSQNMNHEYMSWYRQDPGLGLRQIYYSMNVEVTDKGDVPEGYKVSRKEKRNFPLILESPSPNQTSLYFCASRRWREKLFFGSGTQLSVL.

The chain is built from TRBV27 and TRBJ2-7; 9 bases map to TRBD1. The CDR3 has 17 amino acids. The V gene end was trimmed by 2 bases and the J gene end by 0 bases; junction bases not matched to a gene: 8. Germline CDR1 is MNHEY and CDR2 is SMNVEV (reference sequence). The CDR3: CASSLIGDRESSYEQYF. CDR3 DNA: TGTGCCAGCAGTTTAATTGGGGACAGGGAAAGCTCCTACGAGCAGTACTTC.

This chain joins TRBV30 and TRBJ1-5; D possibly corresponds to TRBD1 (5 bases). The CDR3 consists of 16 residues. V was clipped by 2 bases and J by 2 bases, with 16 bases between them. Germline V gene sequence: CDR1 GTSNPN, CDR2 SVGIG (reference sequence). CDR3 residues: CAWSTRGGIGNQPQHF. CDR3 coding DNA: TGTGCCTGGAGTACTAGGGGAGGAATCGGCAATCAGCCCCAGCATTTT. The variable domain in full, completed from reference TRBV30 and TRBJ1-5, reads SQTIHQWPATLVQPVGSPLSLECTVEGTSNPNLYWYRQAAGRGLQLLFYSVGIGQISSEVPQNLSASRPQDRQFILSSKKLLLSDSGFYLCAWSTRGGIGNQPQHFGDGTRLSIL.

The V call is TRBV7-8, the J call TRBJ2-2; 10 nucleotides align to TRBD2. Germline V CDR1 and CDR2: SGHVS, FQNEAQ. The trim removed 4 bases at V and 2 bases at J, leaving 4 bases unmatched. This CDR3 is 16 amino acids long. In nucleotides, the CDR3 is TGTGCCAGCAGCTCCTGGACTAGCGGAAACACCGGGGAGCTGTTTTTT. Amino acid sequence: CASSSWTSGNTGELFF.

This clone showed up just once. The same CDR3 can be traced to other DNA sequences in this sample. The gene calls are TRBV6-2 or TRBV6-3 and TRBJ2-3; 7 bases match TRBD2. Trimming removed 0 bases from V and 2 bases from J; junction bases left unmatched: 8. Germline V gene sequence: CDR1 MNHEY, CDR2 SVGEGT. The CDR3 has 17 amino acids. The CDR3 reads CASSYSKGGGITDTQYF. The CDR3 region has the DNA TGTGCCAGCAGTTACTCGAAGGGCGGGGGTATCACAGATACGCAGTATTTT.

The CDR3 DNA follows: TGTGCCAGCACGGGACAGGGGCACTACGAGCAGTACTTC. Its protein product is CASTGQGHYEQYF. V gene TRBV13 combines with J gene TRBJ2-7; 10 positions match TRBD1. CDR1 PRHDT and CDR2 FYEKMQ come from the germline V gene (reference sequence). The CDR3 spans 13 residues. Trimming cost V 7 bases and J 3 bases; bases outside gene matches: 3.

This sequence joins TRBV7-2 and TRBJ2-1; a weak D match, TRBD2 (6 bases). With 4 bases removed from V and 8 bases from J, the gap between germline ends came to 18 bases. This CDR3 region has 15 residues. CDR1 and CDR2 (germline): SGHTA, FQGNSA. DNA of the CDR3: TGTGCCAGCAGCTCGACTAGGGACCGGTTGGATGAGCAGTTCTTC. Translating it yields CASSSTRDRLDEQFF.

The chain has TRBV7-2 and TRBJ2-2; D is unclear. With 1 base removed from V and 3 bases from J, the gap between germline ends came to 6 bases. In germline, CDR1 is SGHTA, CDR2 FQGNSA. The CDR3 totals 14 residues. This chain's CDR3 is CASSLVLYTGELFF. In nucleotides, the CDR3 is TGTGCCAGCAGCTTAGTTCTATACACCGGGGAGCTGTTTTTT.

The V gene is TRBV10-2, the J gene TRBJ2-3; possible D gene TRBD1, 6 bases. The CDR3 sequence is 13 residues long. The V end was cut by 10 bases, the J end by 0 bases, with 11 bases between. CDR1 is WSHSY, CDR2 SAAADI, per germline. The CDR3 DNA reads as TGCGCCACCCGGACAGTTAGCACAGATACGCAGTATTTT. Translating gives CATRTVSTDTQYF.

This clone was found a few times. The chain has TRBV3-1 (or the pseudogene TRBV3-2) and TRBJ1-3, with D hard to call. Germline V lookup: CDR1 LGHDT, CDR2 YNNKEL (reference sequence). The length of the CDR3 is 13 residues. Trimming pared 1 base from V and 4 bases from J, leaving 5 bases between. In nucleotides, the CDR3 is TGTGCCAGCAGCCAAGTTCCAGGAAACACCATATATTTT. Protein sequence: CASSQVPGNTIYF.

The chain employs TRBV11-2 and TRBJ2-7, with a tentative D call TRBD2 (6 bases). This CDR3 comprises 12 residues. In germline, CDR1 is SGHAT, CDR2 FQNNGV. With 4 bases removed from V and 2 bases from J, the gap between germline ends came to 6 bases. CDR3 DNA: TGTGCCAGCAGCTGGGGGGCCTACGAGCAGTACTTC. Translation: CASSWGAYEQYF.

The chain combines TRBV5-8 with TRBJ1-3; D call uncertain. Deletions cut 2 bases from V and 0 bases from J, with 3 bases between. The CDR3 contains 13 residues. The germline V gene encodes CDR1 SGHTS and CDR2 YDEGEE. The CDR3 reads CASSFYSGNTIYF. The CDR3 DNA sequence: TGTGCCAGCAGCTTTTACTCTGGAAACACCATATATTTT.

The genes are TRBV7-9 and TRBJ2-2; TRBD1 matches at 8 bases. The germline V gene has CDR1 SEHNR and CDR2 FQNEAQ (reference sequence). The V segment lost 3 bases and the J segment 1 base; nucleotides outside the gene matches: 7. CDR3 length equals 17 residues. CDR3 region: CASSFAGQVLNTGELFF. The CDR3 DNA reads TGTGCCAGCAGCTTCGCGGGACAGGTTTTGAACACCGGGGAGCTGTTTTTT.

This chain connects TRBV3-1 (or the pseudogene TRBV3-2) to TRBJ1-2; no reliable D call. This CDR3 has 13 amino acids. From germline, CDR1 is LGHDT and CDR2 YNNKEL (reference sequence). V was shortened by 3 bases and J by 3 bases, with 8 bases between the two germline ends. The CDR3 DNA is TGTGCCAGCAGCCATTGGCAGGACTATGGCTACACCTTC. It yields the protein CASSHWQDYGYTF.

CDR3 region: CASYGGARAGELFF. DNA of the CDR3: TGTGCCAGCTACGGGGGGGCGCGGGCCGGGGAGCTGTTTTTT. The chain recombines TRBV27 with TRBJ2-2; 8 bases fit TRBD2. The CDR3 has 14 residues. Germline V gene lookup returns CDR1 MNHEY and CDR2 SMNVEV (reference sequence). V was clipped by 8 bases and J by 6 bases; unmatched bases: 8.

The chain is built from TRBV7-6 and TRBJ2-5, with TRBD1 matching over 10 bases. Germline assignment: CDR1 SGHVS and CDR2 FNYEAQ. The CDR3 loop spans 15 amino acids. The ends lost 5 bases at V and 2 bases at J; junction bases unmatched: 5. CDR3 bases: TGTGCCAGCAGCGCTGGGACAGGGGAACAAGAGACCCAGTACTTC. Translating it yields CASSAGTGEQETQYF.

In this sample, this clone turned up a few times. The chain couples TRBV7-2 to TRBJ1-1; weak D call: TRBD1 (5 bases). The ends were cut back, 4 bases at V and 1 base at J, with 10 bases in the middle. From germline, CDR1 is SGHTA and CDR2 FQGNSA. The CDR3 extends over 14 amino acids. CDR3 loop: CASSWGVGNTEAFF. The CDR3 region has the DNA TGTGCCAGCAGCTGGGGCGTAGGGAACACTGAAGCTTTCTTT.

This chain joins TRBV5-1 and TRBJ2-1, with 7 bases matching TRBD1. This CDR3 has 15 residues. The trim removed 4 bases at V and 3 bases at J, leaving 7 bases unmatched. CDR1 and CDR2 (germline): SGHRS, YFSETQ. CDR3 bases: TGCGCCAGCAGCACGACCGGGACAGACTACAATGAGCAGTTCTTC. Residues: CASSTTGTDYNEQFF.

This CDR3 reads CATNSGGVTEQFF. CDR3 DNA: TGTGCAACAAATAGCGGGGGGGTGACTGAGCAGTTCTTC. The rearrangement uses TRBV5-4 and TRBJ2-1; 11 nucleotides line up with TRBD2. Per germline, CDR1 SGHNT and CDR2 YYREEE (reference sequence). This CDR3 has 13 amino acids.

J is TRBJ1-1 and V is TRBV10-3; possibly TRBD1 for D (5 bases). This CDR3 is built from 15 residues. The germline V gene encodes CDR1 ENHRY and CDR2 SYGVKD. V gave up 0 bases and J gave up 4 bases, with 12 bases separating them. CDR3 amino acids: CAISESIGGGTEAFF. Here the CDR3 DNA reads TGTGCCATCAGTGAGTCGATCGGGGGAGGCACTGAAGCTTTCTTT.